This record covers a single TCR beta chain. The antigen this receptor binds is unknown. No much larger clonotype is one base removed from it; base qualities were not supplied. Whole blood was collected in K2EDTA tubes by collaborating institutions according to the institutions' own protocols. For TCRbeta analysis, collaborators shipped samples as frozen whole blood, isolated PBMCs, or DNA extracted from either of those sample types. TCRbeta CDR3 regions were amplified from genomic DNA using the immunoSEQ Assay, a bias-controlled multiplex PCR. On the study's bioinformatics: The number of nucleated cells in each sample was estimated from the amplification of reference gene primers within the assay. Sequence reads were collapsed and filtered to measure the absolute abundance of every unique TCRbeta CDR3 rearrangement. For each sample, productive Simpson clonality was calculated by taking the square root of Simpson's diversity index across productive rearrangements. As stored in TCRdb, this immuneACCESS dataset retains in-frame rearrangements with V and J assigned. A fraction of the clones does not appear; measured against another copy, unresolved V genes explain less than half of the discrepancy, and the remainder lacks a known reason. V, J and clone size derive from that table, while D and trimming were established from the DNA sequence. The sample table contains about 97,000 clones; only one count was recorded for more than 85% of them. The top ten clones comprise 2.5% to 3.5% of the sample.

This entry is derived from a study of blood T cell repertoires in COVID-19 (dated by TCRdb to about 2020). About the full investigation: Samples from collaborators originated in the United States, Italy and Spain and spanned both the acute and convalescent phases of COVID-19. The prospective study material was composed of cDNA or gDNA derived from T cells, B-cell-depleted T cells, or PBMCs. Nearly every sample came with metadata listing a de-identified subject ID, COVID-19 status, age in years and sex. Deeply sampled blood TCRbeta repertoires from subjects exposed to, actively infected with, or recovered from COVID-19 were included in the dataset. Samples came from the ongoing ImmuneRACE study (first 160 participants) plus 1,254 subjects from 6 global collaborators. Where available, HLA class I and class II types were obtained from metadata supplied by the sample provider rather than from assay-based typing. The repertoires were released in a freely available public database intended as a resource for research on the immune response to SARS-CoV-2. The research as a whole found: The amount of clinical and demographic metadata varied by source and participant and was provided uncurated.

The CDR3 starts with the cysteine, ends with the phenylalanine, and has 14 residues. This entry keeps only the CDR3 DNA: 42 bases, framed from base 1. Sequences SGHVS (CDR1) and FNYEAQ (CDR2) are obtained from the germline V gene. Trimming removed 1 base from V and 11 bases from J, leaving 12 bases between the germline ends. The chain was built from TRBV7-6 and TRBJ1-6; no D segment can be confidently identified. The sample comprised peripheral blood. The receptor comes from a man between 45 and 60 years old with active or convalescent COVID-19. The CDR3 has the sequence CASSLGQILAPLHF. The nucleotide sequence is TGTGCCAGCAGCTTAGGGCAAATCTTGGCACCCCTCCACTTT.